Each of the 14 T cell receptor beta chains below was sequenced from the same sample in a study of identical twins. TCRdb used MiXCR to reprocess the 5' RACE reads, holding one entry per CDR3 protein. Of a few hundred thousand distinct CDR3 sequences in the sample, about 8% are singletons; the top ten hold around 3%. The same sample was also studied in work on yellow fever vaccine responses in identical twins.

The sample was CD8+ T cells sorted from blood. The receptors derive from a woman in her late teens or twenties in good health.

The table lists this clonotype with a few counts. This chain uses TRBV5-1 with TRBJ2-7, with 8 bases aligning to TRBD1. J gave up 6 bases and V 0 bases, and 8 bases lay outside the gene matches. The CDR3 loop spans 15 amino acids. CDR1 is SGHRS, CDR2 YFSETQ, per germline. CDR3 bases: TGCGCCAGCAGCTTGGTGGGGACAGGTAGTCGCGAGCAGTACTTC. Translation: CASSLVGTGSREQYF.

This clonotype appeared many times. V gene TRBV9 combines with J gene TRBJ2-2; D unresolved. CDR3 size: 15 residues. V lost 3 bases and J lost 2, with 11 bases in between. Germline CDR1 and CDR2: SGDLS and YYNGEE. DNA for the CDR3: TGTGCCAGCAGCGCCCGTAACTTAAACACCGGGGAGCTGTTTTTT. This translates into CASSARNLNTGELFF.

This clonotype was found a few times. The chain combines TRBV9 with TRBJ2-3; 8 nucleotides match TRBD2. The CDR3 is 16 residues long. Germline assignment: CDR1 SGDLS and CDR2 YYNGEE. The V and J ends lost 4 bases and 4 bases, in that order; junction bases with no gene match: 11. CDR3 protein: CASSTEPAGAPDTQYF. DNA for the CDR3: TGTGCCAGCAGCACCGAACCAGCGGGGGCTCCAGATACGCAGTATTTT.

Ten or more counts support this clonotype. V gene TRBV29-1 combines with J gene TRBJ2-5; D possibly matches TRBD1 or TRBD2 (5 bases each). The ends were cut back, 2 bases at V and 5 bases at J, with 15 bases in the middle. Germline CDR1 and CDR2: SQVTM and ANQGSEA. There are 14 residues in the CDR3. The CDR3 loop is CSVEIGERMETQYF. The CDR3 DNA reads TGCAGCGTTGAAATAGGGGAGAGGATGGAGACCCAGTACTTC.

This clonotype was recorded many times. This chain joins TRBV24-1 and TRBJ2-5; D remains unclear. Trimming removed 3 bases from V and 7 bases from J, with 11 bases in between. This CDR3 has 13 residues. In germline, CDR1 is KGHDR, CDR2 SFDVKD. The CDR3 sequence: CATSDEVGVTQYF. CDR3 nucleotide sequence: TGTGCCACCAGTGATGAGGTCGGAGTGACCCAGTACTTC.

The chain couples TRBV7-3 to TRBJ2-7; D is perhaps TRBD2 (5 bases). This CDR3 comprises 14 residues. V dropped 6 bases and J dropped 3 bases, with 15 bases sitting between them. Germline lookup yields CDR1 SGHTA and CDR2 FQGTGA. Here the CDR3 DNA reads TGTGCCAGCAGTGCTGAGGTGGGGAGCTACGAGCAGTACTTC. This codes for CASSAEVGSYEQYF.

The rearrangement links TRBV12-3 or TRBV12-4 to TRBJ1-2, with TRBD1 as a possible D gene (5 bases). The CDR3 is 11 amino acids. V was pared by 7 bases and J by 2 bases, with 5 bases between. The CDR3 coding sequence is TGTGCCAGCAAGGGGAACTATGGCTACACCTTC. Protein: CASKGNYGYTF.

The chain has TRBV12-3 or TRBV12-4 and TRBJ2-7; D gene uncertain. This CDR3 has 15 amino acids. Trimming shortened V by 3 bases and J by 4 bases, and 16 bases separated the two germline ends. CDR3 in DNA: TGTGCCAGCAGTTTTGGGCTAACGGATGGGTACGAGCAGTACTTC. Translated: CASSFGLTDGYEQYF.

This chain joins TRBV24-1 and TRBJ2-5, with a tentative D call TRBD1 (6 bases). CDR1 is KGHDR and CDR2 is SFDVKD in the germline V gene. V lost 7 bases and J 1 base, leaving 9 bases between the germline ends. This CDR3 has 13 residues. CDR3 sequence: CATRATGQETQYF. CDR3 DNA sequence: TGTGCCACCAGGGCGACAGGCCAAGAGACCCAGTACTTC.

This clonotype was counted only a few times. CDR3 sequence reads: CAISPGQGAIISSETQYF. DNA for the CDR3: TGTGCCATCAGTCCGGGACAGGGGGCGATAATCTCGAGCGAGACCCAGTACTTC. V is TRBV10-3 and J is TRBJ2-5, with 12 positions matching TRBD1. The CDR3 runs 18 residues. J lost 5 bases, V lost 5 bases, and 15 bases had no gene match. Per the germline V gene, CDR1 is ENHRY and CDR2 is SYGVKD.

The chain recombines TRBV20-1 with TRBJ2-7; D tentatively fits TRBD1 or TRBD2 (5 bases each). V was clipped by 4 bases and J by 3 bases, with 16 bases between them. This CDR3 contains 14 residues. Germline CDR1 and CDR2: DFQATT and SNEGSKA (reference sequence). The CDR3 here is CSATNRDGIYEQYF. The CDR3 nucleotides are TGCAGTGCTACTAACCGGGACGGGATCTACGAGCAGTACTTC.

This clonotype was recorded many times. The chain has TRBV29-1 and TRBJ2-5; tentatively, D is TRBD2 (5 bases). V was cut by 0 bases and J by 6 bases, with 14 bases left in between. Germline V lookup: CDR1 SQVTM, CDR2 ANQGSEA. The CDR3 is made up of 14 amino acids. CDR3 coding DNA: TGCAGCGTTGAAGATTGGTCAATCGGGAAGACCCAGTACTTC. As protein: CSVEDWSIGKTQYF.

This clonotype appeared a few times. The chain has TRBV7-2 and TRBJ2-7; no clear D gene. The CDR3 contains 14 residues. CDR1 is SGHTA, CDR2 FQGNSA, per germline. V lost 7 bases, J lost 2 bases, and 15 bases lay in between. For the CDR3, the DNA is TGTGCCAGCACCGTGGCAGGTTTGACCTACGAGCAGTACTTC. This sequence encodes CASTVAGLTYEQYF. Together with reference TRBV7-2 and TRBJ2-7, the CDR3 gives the full variable domain: GAGVSQSPSNKVTEKGKDVELRCDPISGHTALYWYRQSLGQGLEFLIYFQGNSAPDKSGLPSDRFSAERTGGSVSTLTIQRTQQEDSAVYLCASTVAGLTYEQYFGPGTRLTVT.

The genes are TRBV6-1 and TRBJ1-5; possible D gene TRBD1, 5 bases. Per germline, CDR1 MNHNS and CDR2 SASEGT. The CDR3 runs 14 residues. Trimming cost V 3 bases and J 7 bases, with 13 bases left between them. The CDR3 spells CASSEDGTGQPQHF. As DNA, the CDR3 is TGTGCCAGCAGTGAGGACGGGACCGGGCAGCCCCAGCATTTT.